This paragraph covers one T cell receptor beta chain sequence. In its sample, this clonotype was seen a few times. It lacks a known antigen. Base qualities are missing; no much larger clone stands one base away. These data are taken from a study of T cell repertoires in cytomegalovirus infection (dated by TCRdb to between 2018 and 2021). Notes on the research overall: Donor HLA type was relevant to the analysis, because carriage of CMV infection together with the matching HLA type was indicated by public TCR beta signatures.

For CDR1 and CDR2, the germline V gene lists SQVTM and ANQGSEA. The CDR3 contains 15 residues, cysteine and phenylalanine counted. Here the CDR3 DNA is all that survives: 45 bases in frame from base 1. The V end gives up 2 bases and the J end 4 bases, leaving 10 bases in the junction not matched to a gene. TCRdb records Illumina HiSeq 1500 as the sequencer. TCRdb applied fastp at Q25 and MiXCR to the public reads, then kept only in-frame beta chains. Here each entry gathers all rows of one CDR3 protein and keeps the most common genes and DNA. The sample table shows around 530,000 distinct CDR3 sequences, and around 27% are seen once. Over 10% of the sample goes to the ten largest clones. The paper's findings and limits, for the study overall: The ex vivo response was dominated by HLA-C-restricted CMV-specific TCR beta clonotypes, which also provided the single most frequent clonotype in two of eight donors. Cumulative frequency of public TCR beta family members discriminated carriers of CMV infection plus the relevant HLA type in this cohort and an independent approximately 370-donor cohort.

Rearrangement joined TRBV29-1 to TRBJ1-2, with 7 middle bases fitting TRBD1. The sequence was obtained from a human donor in good health (CMV status not recorded). Some clones in this sample may be carry-over from other donors' samples. Sample: PBMCs. The DNA sequence reads TGCAGCGTTGAAACCCGAAGGGGGACAGTCTATGGCTACACCTTC. Its translation reads: CSVETRRGTVYGYTF.